This T cell receptor beta chain emerged from a study of early T cells in non-severe SARS-CoV-2 infection. Researchers attached unique molecular identifiers to individual cDNA molecules. Via MiXCR, TCRdb re-called the 5' RACE reads, giving one row per CDR3 protein. The sample has 48,000 or so distinct CDR3 sequences; more than 5.5% are singletons. This sequence originates from an adult who was a healthcare worker with PCR-confirmed SARS-CoV-2 infection or an uninfected control (not recorded which). Specimen: whole blood, collected at baseline.

Here the CDR3 DNA reads TGTGCCAGCAGCCCGGCACCTCTCTATGGCTACACCTTC. It encodes CASSPAPLYGYTF. This chain links TRBV7-2 with TRBJ1-2; D gene ambiguous. Trimming took off 5 bases at V and 4 bases at J, with 11 bases between the two ends. The CDR3 length is 13 residues. Germline assignment: CDR1 SGHTA and CDR2 FQGNSA.